The entry that follows covers one T cell receptor (beta chain) sequence. Its antigen is not known. The data stem from a study of identical twins. This CDR3 contains 13 residues. V shed 6 bases and J shed 4 bases, with 10 bases lying between them. Germline CDR1 is MNHEY and CDR2 is SMNVEV (reference sequence). Template switching created a universal primer site, and the cDNA included unique molecular identifiers. TCRdb processed the 5' RACE reads anew with MiXCR; each CDR3 protein has one entry. The repertoire holds hundreds of thousands of distinct CDR3 sequences, with under 9.5% as singletons. Study-level findings and limits: Researchers caution that invariant MAIT and iNKT cells could partly confound zero-insertion analyses.

The same sample was also used in a study of yellow fever vaccine responses in identical twins.

The rearrangement links TRBV27 to TRBJ2-1; maybe TRBD1 (5 bases). Input material: memory (CD45RO+) T cells sorted from blood. The clonotype originates from a woman aged 18-29 years in good health. CDR3 sequence: CASRKGLYNEQFF. The DNA for the CDR3 is TGTGCCAGCAGAAAGGGGCTATACAATGAGCAGTTCTTC.